This section outlines one T cell receptor (beta chain) sequence together with its context. Its specific antigen is unknown. Base qualities are not provided; no much larger clone lies one nucleotide away. Per the germline V gene, SNHLY is the CDR1 and FYNNEI is the CDR2. V is shortened by 5 bases, J by 4 bases, and the region joining them spans 6 bases. The CDR3 measures 12 amino acids from cysteine to phenylalanine. Of all the DNA, just the CDR3 is kept, 36 bases in frame from base 1. The entry originates in a study of blood T cell repertoires in COVID-19 (dated by TCRdb to between 2020 and 2021). Regarding the complete study: Samples from collaborators originated in the United States, Italy and Spain and spanned both the acute and convalescent phases of COVID-19. The material from the prospective study consisted of cDNA or gDNA derived from T cells, B-cell-depleted T cells, or PBMCs. The dataset comprised deeply sampled blood TCRbeta repertoires from subjects exposed to, actively infected with, or recovered from COVID-19. The repertoires were made available in a free public database intended to serve as a resource for research on the immune response to SARS-CoV-2. Samples came from the ongoing ImmuneRACE study (first 160 participants) plus 1,254 subjects from 6 global collaborators. Sample metadata almost always included a de-identified subject ID, COVID-19 status, age in years and sex. Where HLA class I and class II types were available, the types were taken from metadata supplied by the sample provider, not from assay-based typing.

The immunoSEQ Assay, a bias-controlled multiplex PCR, was used to amplify TCRbeta CDR3 regions from genomic DNA. In the source study's methods: The number of nucleated cells in each sample was estimated by amplification of reference gene primers within the assay. Sequence reads were collapsed and filtered to measure the absolute abundance of every unique TCRbeta CDR3 rearrangement. For each sample, productive Simpson clonality was calculated as the square root of Simpson's diversity index over productive rearrangements. TCRdb took over this immuneACCESS table, retaining in-frame rearrangements with V and J assigned. Such tables are incomplete; in checked studies, under half of the missing clones stem from an unresolved V gene, and the remainder is unexplained. V and J calls and clone size are those listed in that table; D and trimming were worked out from the DNA. The sample data list about 180,000 clones, and roughly 82% of these were observed just once. The top ten constitute more than 7.5% of the sample.

What the study reported, not specific to this receptor: Clinical and demographic metadata were provided uncurated, with the amount varying by source and participant.

Participants in the prospective study were enrolled through a virtual design, were aged roughly 18 to 100 years, and lived in roughly 25 United States geographic areas. To assign participants to cohorts, the prospective study relied on clinical history that participants themselves reported in a screening survey and a study questionnaire. ImmuneRACE Cohort 3 recovered participants were defined by two consecutive negative NP/OP PCR tests, healthcare professional clearance, or symptom resolution. In the prospective study, mobile phlebotomists collected whole blood, serum and a nasopharyngeal or oropharyngeal swab from each participant. Prospective study participants could optionally give additional blood draws and questionnaires over an approximately 2-month period. Prospective study blood samples were shipped either frozen or at room temperature before DNA extraction.

The sequencing input was PBMCs or T cells enriched from blood (not recorded which). The rearranged chain carries TRBV2 and TRBJ2-1, with no confidently assigned D gene. This sequence originates from a woman aged 25 to 45 who had recovered from COVID-19. The encoded CDR3 is CASSPEYNEQFF. The sequenced DNA: TGTGCCAGCAGTCCAGAATACAATGAGCAGTTCTTC.